This TCR beta chain is from a study of T-cell reconstitution after alpha-beta-depleted transplantation in children (dated by TCRdb to the mid-2010s). At the level of the whole study: T-cell immune reconstitution after TCRalphabeta/CD19-depleted allogeneic hematopoietic cell transplantation in children was quantitatively tracked in the study by means of TCR repertoire profiling. What the work shows at the level of the full study, not this receptor alone: Over subsequent months, a decline in hyperexpanded clone frequencies was noted, and after one year, T-cell counts and TCRbeta diversity were mostly ascribed to newly produced T cells. In some patients, high TCRbeta diversity at day 60 was attributed to recipient T cells and intrathymic progenitors that had survived conditioning. About two months after transplant, the apparently early recovery of alphabetaT-cell counts reportedly depended on just several hundred clones that had expanded rapidly and came from non-depleted graft cells.

In the paper's terms, the treatment or condition label means: allogeneic hematopoietic cell transplantation with graft depleted of TCRalphabeta T cells and CD19 B cells. Transplant recipients were children who received TCRalphabeta/CD19-depleted allogeneic hematopoietic cell grafts. Of note for this clonotype: The antigen it binds to is not known. No base-level quality is on record; no much larger clone is a single base apart.

Library creation used PCR. Sequencer: Illumina HiSeq 2500. TCR libraries were prepared with molecular barcoding, using unique molecular identifiers to normalize TCRbeta repertoire quantification. TCRdb ran its own pipeline on the public reads, namely fastp trimming at Q25 and MiXCR clone calling, and kept in-frame beta chains. When rows share a CDR3 protein, they turn into one entry using the most common DNA and genes. This sample gives about 340,000 distinct CDR3 sequences in total; roughly 17% of them show up just once. The ten largest clones capture about 41% of the sample. Reading from cysteine to phenylalanine, the CDR3 counts 15 amino acids. Of all the DNA, just the CDR3 is kept, 45 bases in frame from base 1. V lost 2 bases and J lost 5 bases; the stretch between them is 16 bases long. CDR1 ENHRY and CDR2 SYGVKD were looked up in the germline V gene.

This clonotype was obtained from a male patient between 2 and 15 years old who had a stem cell transplant for acute lymphoblastic leukemia, so the T cells may come from the graft donor. This chain is built from TRBV10-3 and TRBJ2-7, and perhaps TRBD1 as D gene, on 6 matching bases. The sample consisted of PBMCs, mostly from graft donor cells, taken 360 days after TCRalphabeta/CD19-depleted stem cell transplant. The nucleotide sequence reads TGTGCCATCAGTGAGGCAGGGGAGTATCAAGACGAGCAGTACTTC. This sequence encodes CAISEAGEYQDEQYF.